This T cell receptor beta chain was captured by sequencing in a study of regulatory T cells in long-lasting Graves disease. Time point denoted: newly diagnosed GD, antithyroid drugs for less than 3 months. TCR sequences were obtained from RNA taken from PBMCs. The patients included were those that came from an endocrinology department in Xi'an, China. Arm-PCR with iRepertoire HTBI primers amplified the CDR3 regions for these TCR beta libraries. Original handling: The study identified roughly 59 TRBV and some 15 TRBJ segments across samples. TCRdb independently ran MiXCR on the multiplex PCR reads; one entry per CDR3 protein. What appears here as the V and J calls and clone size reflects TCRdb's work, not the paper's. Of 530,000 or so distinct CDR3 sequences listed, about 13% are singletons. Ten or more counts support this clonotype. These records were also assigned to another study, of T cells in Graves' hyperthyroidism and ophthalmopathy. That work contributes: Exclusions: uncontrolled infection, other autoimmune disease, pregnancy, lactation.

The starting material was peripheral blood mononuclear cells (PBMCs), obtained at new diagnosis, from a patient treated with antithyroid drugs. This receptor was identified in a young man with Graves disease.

CDR3 loop: CASRRTSTDTQYF. In nucleotides, the CDR3 is TGTGCCAGCAGAAGGACGAGCACAGATACGCAGTATTTT. This rearrangement joins TRBV7-2 to TRBJ2-3, with unresolved D. The CDR3 runs 13 residues. The germline V and J ends were trimmed by 6 bases and 0 bases, with 7 bases remaining between them. Germline-derived CDR1 and CDR2 are SGHTA and FQGNSA.